Following are 4 T cell receptor beta chains from one sample sequenced in a study of blood T cell repertoires in COVID-19 (dated by TCRdb to 2018 to 2020). The receptor library was made with the immunoSEQ multiplex PCR assay. The table was pulled from immuneACCESS by TCRdb, which kept in-frame rearrangements only. Such tables lose some clones; where checked, under half of the loss comes from unresolved V genes, and the rest has no known cause. The sample table contains roughly 240,000 clones; only one count was recorded for over 65% of them. About 4.5% of the sample belongs to the ten largest clones. The sequencing input was peripheral blood. The source of these receptors is a man between 60 and 75 years old who had recovered from COVID-19.

This chain links TRBV27 with TRBJ2-7, with D possibly TRBD1 on 6 matching bases. Germline assignment: CDR1 MNHEY and CDR2 SMNVEV (reference sequence). This CDR3 region has 13 residues. Deletions cut 3 bases from V and 4 bases from J, with 10 bases between. The CDR3 here is CASSLQGKYEQYF. The CDR3 coding sequence is TGTGCCAGCAGTTTGCAGGGGAAATACGAGCAGTACTTC.

The chain links TRBV11-2 to TRBJ1-6, with D perhaps TRBD1 (5 bases). Trimming pared 4 bases from V and 2 bases from J, leaving 12 bases between. CDR3 length: 16 residues. Germline CDR1 SGHAT, CDR2 FQNNGV. This CDR3 reads CASSSGEGTYNSPLHF. CDR3 sequence (DNA): TGTGCCAGCAGCTCGGGGGAGGGAACCTATAATTCACCCCTCCACTTT.

The V gene is TRBV9, the J gene TRBJ2-1; TRBD1 aligns across 7 bases. V gave up 0 bases and J gave up 3 bases; unmatched junction bases: 9. The CDR3 runs to 17 residues. Germline lookup yields CDR1 SGDLS and CDR2 YYNGEE. This CDR3 reads CASSVGSGTALYNEQFF. CDR3 coding DNA: TGTGCCAGCAGCGTAGGATCCGGGACAGCGCTCTACAATGAGCAGTTCTTC. The full variable domain, with the rest looked up from reference TRBV9 and TRBJ2-1, is DSGVTQTPKHLITATGQRVTLRCSPRSGDLSVYWYQQSLDQGLQFLIQYYNGEERAKGNILERFSAQQFPDLHSELNLSSLELGDSALYFCASSVGSGTALYNEQFFGPGTRLTVL.

V usage is TRBV28 and J usage is TRBJ2-7; D remains ambiguous. Trimming removed 5 bases at V and 5 bases at J, with 13 bases between. There are 13 residues in the CDR3. Germline V gives CDR1 MDHEN, CDR2 SYDVKM. CDR3 DNA sequence: TGTGCCAGCAGTATGACATTTAAGGACGAGCAGTACTTC. Amino acid sequence: CASSMTFKDEQYF.